What follows are 17 T cell receptor beta chains derived from one specimen sequenced in a study of cytomegalovirus exposure and HLA in healthy donors. The PCR employed 60 Vbeta primers together with 13 Jbeta primers. Produced via immunoSEQ multiplex PCR; TCRdb's table is partial and in-frame only. The sample consists of 130,000 or so clones, roughly 80% of them appearing once. The sample taken for sequencing was PBMCs. Source of these receptors: a man aged 35 to 55 in good health and CMV-seronegative.

The chain employs TRBV5-1 and TRBJ1-5; D may be TRBD1 (6 bases). There are 15 residues in the CDR3. The ends were cut back, 5 bases at V and 7 bases at J, with 19 bases in the middle. Germline-derived CDR1 and CDR2 are SGHRS and YFSETQ. The CDR3 DNA sequence: TGCGCCAGCAGACCATCTCCAGGGGACCACCAGCCCCAGCATTTT. It translates to CASRPSPGDHQPQHF.

The gene calls are TRBV4-2 and TRBJ1-3; a weak D match, TRBD1 (5 bases). CDR3 length equals 14 residues. From germline, CDR1 is LGHNA and CDR2 YNFKEQ. The ends were cut back, 4 bases at V and 2 bases at J, with 9 bases in the middle. CDR3 coding DNA: TGTGCCAGCAGCCTGACAGTACCTGGAAACACCATATATTTT. Translating it yields CASSLTVPGNTIYF.

The chain employs TRBV5-5 and TRBJ2-2; TRBD1 might be the D (6 bases). The length of the CDR3 is 16 residues. Deletions cut 2 bases from V and 2 bases from J, with 13 bases between. The germline V gene has CDR1 SGHKS and CDR2 YYEKEE (reference sequence). The CDR3 DNA is TGTGCCAGCAGCTTTCAGACAGGAGCTAACACCGGGGAGCTGTTTTTT. Protein: CASSFQTGANTGELFF.

The chain carries TRBV6-1 and TRBJ1-4, with D tentatively TRBD1 (6 bases). Per germline, CDR1 MNHNS and CDR2 SASEGT. V lost 5 bases to trimming and J lost 2 bases, with 9 bases between them. CDR3 length equals 14 residues. CDR3 DNA sequence: TGTGCCAGCAGTAACAGGGCTACTAATGAAAAACTGTTTTTT. Translation gives CASSNRATNEKLFF.

This clone was observed a single time. This chain connects TRBV29-1 to TRBJ2-5; 11 bases are shared with TRBD2. From germline, CDR1 is SQVTM and CDR2 ANQGSEA. The V segment lost 2 bases and the J segment 9 bases; nucleotides outside the gene matches: 11. The CDR3 spans 15 residues. CDR3 region: CSVESPSGGQRAQYF. The CDR3 DNA reads as TGCAGCGTTGAATCCCCTAGCGGGGGGCAAAGGGCCCAGTACTTC.

V and J are TRBV15 and TRBJ2-7; 7 bases line up with TRBD2. The CDR3 is made up of 15 amino acids. Germline loops: CDR1 LNHNV, CDR2 YYDKDF (reference sequence). Trimming removed 0 bases from V and 0 bases from J; junction bases left unmatched: 2. The DNA of the CDR3 is TGTGCCACCAGCAGAGAGGGACTATTCTCCTACGAGCAGTACTTC. Protein product: CATSREGLFSYEQYF.

The chain joins TRBV4-2 to TRBJ2-3, with a tentative D call TRBD1 (5 bases). The CDR3 consists of 13 residues. Germline CDR1 and CDR2: LGHNA and YNFKEQ. Between the trimmed V and J ends, which lost 1 base and 7 bases, there was a span of 9 bases. The CDR3 is CASSQVTAYTQYF. DNA for the CDR3: TGTGCCAGCAGCCAAGTGACAGCGTATACGCAGTATTTT.

The V gene is TRBV5-6, the J gene TRBJ2-3, with a possible D match to TRBD2 (7 bases). The CDR3 runs to 16 residues. Looked up from germline, CDR1 is SGHDT and CDR2 is YYEEEE. V was cut by 5 bases and J by 1 base, with 17 bases left in between. The CDR3 DNA is TGTGCCAGCAGTCCGATAGGGGGGGGTGGCACAGATACGCAGTATTTT. Its translation: CASSPIGGGGTDTQYF.

The rearrangement joins TRBV5-4 to TRBJ2-3; D ambiguous. This CDR3 comprises 13 residues. Germline assignment: CDR1 SGHNT and CDR2 YYREEE (reference sequence). V was shortened by 6 bases and J by 0 bases, with 8 bases between the two germline ends. The CDR3 protein is CASTEPSTDTQYF. CDR3 coding DNA: TGTGCCAGCACCGAGCCTAGCACAGATACGCAGTATTTT. Using reference TRBV5-4 and TRBJ2-3 for the parts outside the CDR3, the full variable domain is ETGVTQSPTHLIKTRGQQVTLRCSSQSGHNTVSWYQQALGQGPQFIFQYYREEENGRGNFPPRFSGLQFPNYSSELNVNALELDDSALYLCASTEPSTDTQYFGPGTRLTVL.

The chain combines TRBV2 with TRBJ1-2, with D possibly matching TRBD1 (5 bases). The V and J ends lost 6 bases and 7 bases respectively, with 9 bases between them. The CDR3 totals 11 residues. CDR1 is SNHLY and CDR2 is FYNNEI in the germline V gene. The CDR3 is CASSRVAGYTF. Here the CDR3 DNA reads TGTGCCAGCAGCAGGGTTGCTGGCTACACCTTC.

The chain combines TRBV7-2 with TRBJ1-5; 7 bases are shared with TRBD1. This CDR3 is built from 16 residues. V was clipped by 1 base and J by 3 bases; unmatched bases: 6. CDR1 is SGHTA, CDR2 FQGNSA, per germline. The CDR3 DNA sequence: TGTGCCAGCAGCTTAGGGAGCACAGGGGCCAATCAGCCCCAGCATTTT. This encodes CASSLGSTGANQPQHF.

V is TRBV5-8 and J is TRBJ2-5, with a possible D match to TRBD1 (6 bases). Germline V CDR1 and CDR2: SGHTS, YDEGEE. The CDR3 contains 14 residues. Trimming removed 4 bases at V and 2 bases at J, with 12 bases between. The CDR3: CASSPGTKQETQYF. The CDR3 bases are TGTGCCAGCAGCCCCGGGACAAAACAAGAGACCCAGTACTTC.

This clone was seen only once. The chain uses TRBV11-3 and TRBJ2-7; 9 nucleotides align to TRBD2. The CDR3 runs 14 residues. Germline loops: CDR1 SGHNT, CDR2 YENEEA. Unmatched junction bases numbered 2, after V lost 0 bases and J lost 5 bases. The CDR3 region has the DNA TGTGCCAGCAGCTTAGAAGGGACTAGCAACGAGCAGTACTTC. It specifies CASSLEGTSNEQYF.

This clone was seen a few times. This rearrangement joins TRBV5-1 to TRBJ2-3, with 14 bases lining up with TRBD2. The CDR3 extends over 15 amino acids. Germline trimming cut 3 bases from V and 5 bases from J; bases unmatched to any gene: 2. Germline V gene sequence: CDR1 SGHRS, CDR2 YFSETQ. As DNA, the CDR3 is TGCGCCAGCAGCTGGGGACTAGCGGGAGAAGATACGCAGTATTTT. Protein: CASSWGLAGEDTQYF.

The V gene is TRBV7-8, the J gene TRBJ2-7; TRBD2 might be the D (5 bases). From germline, CDR1 is SGHVS and CDR2 FQNEAQ. The CDR3 is 12 residues long. The V and J ends lost 2 bases and 6 bases respectively, with 8 bases between them. The CDR3 is CASSLYGSEQYF. Written as DNA, the CDR3 is TGTGCCAGCAGCTTATATGGGAGCGAGCAGTACTTC.

This chain uses TRBV7-2 with TRBJ1-1; TRBD1 matches at 9 bases. The trim removed 5 bases at V and 4 bases at J, leaving 8 bases unmatched. The germline V gene encodes CDR1 SGHTA and CDR2 FQGNSA. This CDR3 spans 15 amino acids. The CDR3 sequence is CASSQGTGRGTEAFF. CDR3 DNA: TGTGCCAGCAGCCAGGGGACAGGGAGGGGCACTGAAGCTTTCTTT.

This chain joins TRBV7-2 and TRBJ1-1; TRBD1 might be the D (5 bases). V lost 5 bases and J 5 bases, leaving 9 bases between the germline ends. Germline V CDR1 and CDR2: SGHTA, FQGNSA. CDR3 length equals 12 residues. CDR3 loop: CASSLRGTEAFF. DNA of the CDR3: TGTGCCAGCAGCCTAAGGGGAACTGAAGCTTTCTTT. The variable domain in full, with the rest retrieved from reference TRBV7-2 and TRBJ1-1, is GAGVSQSPSNKVTEKGKDVELRCDPISGHTALYWYRQSLGQGLEFLIYFQGNSAPDKSGLPSDRFSAERTGGSVSTLTIQRTQQEDSAVYLCASSLRGTEAFFGQGTRLTVV.